The rows below give T cell receptor beta chains drawn from one sample of a study of T-cell memory formation after mild COVID-19. TCRdb independently ran MiXCR on the 5' RACE reads; one entry per CDR3 protein. The table has approximately 240,000 distinct CDR3 sequences, about 16% seen once. The sequencing sample was made of PBMCs or a T cell subset sorted from them (not recorded which). Source of these receptors: a man between 18 and 29 years old who had mild COVID-19 (a few samples of this study predate the infection). Cell type and time point are not known. Both conserved end residues are part of each CDR3. The order of the fields is clone size, J gene, D gene, V gene, CDR3 protein, CDR3 DNA. D genes are given only for firm matches. Some rows have no size entry. The others give once, few or many, or a class for an expanded clone.

abundance: NA
j_gene: TRBJ2-5
d_gene: TRBD1
v_gene: TRBV24-1
CDR3aa: CATSEGQGRGETQYF
CDR3nt: TGTGCCACCAGTGAAGGACAGGGAAGGGGAGAGACCCAGTACTTC

abundance: NA
j_gene: TRBJ2-7
d_gene: NA
v_gene: TRBV23-1
CDR3aa: CASSQSPRAVSGEQYF
CDR3nt: TGCGCCAGCAGTCAATCGCCCAGGGCAGTATCGGGGGAGCAGTACTTC

abundance: few
j_gene: TRBJ2-2
d_gene: NA
v_gene: TRBV3-1
CDR3aa: CASSQERGSLAGELFF
CDR3nt: TGTGCCAGCAGCCAAGAACGGGGGAGTCTCGCCGGGGAGCTGTTTTTT

abundance: few
j_gene: TRBJ2-7
d_gene: NA
v_gene: TRBV3-1
CDR3aa: CASSRAAQNHEQYF
CDR3nt: TGTGCCAGCAGCCGTGCGGCCCAAAACCACGAGCAGTACTTC

abundance: NA
j_gene: TRBJ2-5
d_gene: TRBD2
v_gene: TRBV12-3/TRBV12-4
CDR3aa: CASRLAGTSGGGETQYF
CDR3nt: TGTGCCAGCAGATTAGCGGGAACTAGCGGGGGAGGAGAGACCCAGTACTTC

abundance: few
j_gene: TRBJ1-1
d_gene: NA
v_gene: TRBV6-6
CDR3aa: CASSLQGGGTEAFF
CDR3nt: TGTGCCAGCAGTTTACAGGGAGGAGGCACTGAAGCTTTCTTT

abundance: NA
j_gene: TRBJ1-1
d_gene: NA
v_gene: TRBV7-2
CDR3aa: CASSLARDGDTEAFF
CDR3nt: TGTGCCAGCAGCTTAGCGCGGGACGGAGACACTGAAGCTTTCTTT

abundance: few
j_gene: TRBJ1-5
d_gene: NA
v_gene: TRBV7-2
CDR3aa: CASSRNRGKEPQHF
CDR3nt: TGTGCCAGCAGCCGGAACCGGGGAAAAGAGCCCCAGCATTTT

abundance: few
j_gene: TRBJ1-5
d_gene: TRBD1
v_gene: TRBV10-3
CDR3aa: CASAGTATRGYSNQPQHF
CDR3nt: TGTGCCAGCGCCGGGACAGCCACTCGAGGTTATAGCAATCAGCCCCAGCATTTT

abundance: few
j_gene: TRBJ2-1
d_gene: TRBD1
v_gene: TRBV19
CDR3aa: CASSVQGYEQFF
CDR3nt: TGTGCCAGTAGTGTACAGGGGTATGAGCAGTTCTTC

abundance: NA
j_gene: TRBJ2-1
d_gene: NA
v_gene: TRBV7-2
CDR3aa: CASSYRGNNEQFF
CDR3nt: TGTGCCAGCAGCTATCGGGGCAACAATGAGCAGTTCTTC

abundance: NA
j_gene: TRBJ2-4
d_gene: NA
v_gene: TRBV14
CDR3aa: CASSRVDGIQYF
CDR3nt: TGTGCCAGCAGCAGGGTAGATGGCATTCAGTACTTC

abundance: NA
j_gene: TRBJ2-7
d_gene: NA
v_gene: TRBV2
CDR3aa: CASSEVTGQQYF
CDR3nt: TGTGCCAGCAGTGAAGTAACAGGGCAGCAGTACTTC

abundance: NA
j_gene: TRBJ1-3
d_gene: NA
v_gene: TRBV4-3
CDR3aa: CASSQDRENTIYF
CDR3nt: TGCGCCAGCAGCCAAGATCGGGAAAACACCATATATTTT

abundance: NA
j_gene: TRBJ1-2
d_gene: NA
v_gene: TRBV7-9
CDR3aa: CASSTPTSNYGYTF
CDR3nt: TGTGCCAGCAGCACCCCGACCTCTAACTATGGCTACACCTTC

abundance: NA
j_gene: TRBJ2-1
d_gene: NA
v_gene: TRBV5-5
CDR3aa: CASSSTGSYNEQFF
CDR3nt: TGTGCCAGCAGCTCCACGGGCTCCTACAATGAGCAGTTCTTC

abundance: NA
j_gene: TRBJ2-1
d_gene: NA
v_gene: TRBV12-3/TRBV12-4
CDR3aa: CASSPQTGEGEQFF
CDR3nt: TGTGCCAGCAGTCCACAAACAGGGGAGGGTGAGCAGTTCTTC

abundance: many
j_gene: TRBJ1-1
d_gene: NA
v_gene: TRBV7-2
CDR3aa: CASSGTGATEAFF
CDR3nt: TGTGCCAGCAGCGGAACGGGGGCCACTGAAGCTTTCTTT

abundance: NA
j_gene: TRBJ2-5
d_gene: TRBD2
v_gene: TRBV11-2
CDR3aa: CASSLEGVRGGPKTQYF
CDR3nt: TGTGCCAGCAGCTTAGAAGGGGTGCGGGGGGGGCCAAAGACCCAGTACTTC

abundance: NA
j_gene: TRBJ1-2
d_gene: TRBD1
v_gene: TRBV7-2
CDR3aa: CASSLRGRPSYGYTF
CDR3nt: TGTGCCAGCAGCCTCAGGGGGCGCCCTAGCTATGGCTACACCTTC

abundance: few
j_gene: TRBJ1-5
d_gene: NA
v_gene: TRBV28
CDR3aa: CASSVTSQPQHF
CDR3nt: TGTGCCAGCAGTGTAACGAGTCAGCCCCAGCATTTT

abundance: NA
j_gene: TRBJ1-2
d_gene: TRBD1
v_gene: TRBV30
CDR3aa: CAWSGGQLRVYTF
CDR3nt: TGTGCCTGGAGTGGGGGACAGCTTCGTGTCTACACCTTC

abundance: few
j_gene: TRBJ2-3
d_gene: NA
v_gene: TRBV6-1
CDR3aa: CASSERGGTDTQYF
CDR3nt: TGTGCCAGCAGTGAAAGAGGTGGCACAGATACGCAGTATTTT

abundance: few
j_gene: TRBJ1-5
d_gene: NA
v_gene: TRBV7-2
CDR3aa: CASSLFDTSNQPQHF
CDR3nt: TGTGCCAGCAGCCTTTTTGACACTAGCAATCAGCCCCAGCATTTT

abundance: NA
j_gene: TRBJ1-4
d_gene: NA
v_gene: TRBV11-2
CDR3aa: CASSLGLNEKLFF
CDR3nt: TGTGCCAGCAGCCTAGGTCTTAATGAAAAACTGTTTTTT

abundance: few
j_gene: TRBJ1-3
d_gene: NA
v_gene: TRBV19
CDR3aa: CASRHRSGNTIYF
CDR3nt: TGTGCCAGTAGGCATCGCTCTGGAAACACCATATATTTT

abundance: few
j_gene: TRBJ2-3
d_gene: NA
v_gene: TRBV5-1
CDR3aa: CASSFLAGANTDTQYF
CDR3nt: TGCGCCAGCAGCTTTTTGGCGGGGGCCAACACAGATACGCAGTATTTT

abundance: NA
j_gene: TRBJ2-5
d_gene: TRBD2
v_gene: TRBV20-1
CDR3aa: CSAGTHGEGTQYF
CDR3nt: TGCAGTGCCGGAACCCATGGGGAGGGGACCCAGTACTTC

abundance: NA
j_gene: TRBJ2-5
d_gene: TRBD1
v_gene: TRBV20-1
CDR3aa: CSARDLGQGVRETQYF
CDR3nt: TGCAGTGCTAGAGATTTGGGTCAGGGGGTTCGAGAGACCCAGTACTTC

abundance: NA
j_gene: TRBJ2-5
d_gene: TRBD1
v_gene: TRBV2
CDR3aa: CASSTGVRETQYF
CDR3nt: TGTGCCAGCAGTACAGGGGTTCGAGAGACCCAGTACTTC

abundance: many
j_gene: TRBJ1-5
d_gene: TRBD1
v_gene: TRBV5-1
CDR3aa: CASSPGQGNQPQHF
CDR3nt: TGCGCCAGCAGTCCCGGACAGGGCAATCAGCCCCAGCATTTT

abundance: few
j_gene: TRBJ2-3
d_gene: TRBD1
v_gene: TRBV7-9
CDR3aa: CASSSNRGIADTQYF
CDR3nt: TGTGCCAGCAGCTCTAACAGGGGCATAGCAGATACGCAGTATTTT

abundance: few
j_gene: TRBJ2-7
d_gene: NA
v_gene: TRBV2
CDR3aa: CASTRYEQYF
CDR3nt: TGTGCCAGCACACGATACGAGCAGTACTTC

abundance: few
j_gene: TRBJ1-2
d_gene: NA
v_gene: TRBV2
CDR3aa: CASSDDGYNYTF
CDR3nt: TGTGCCAGCAGTGATGACGGTTATAACTACACCTTC

abundance: NA
j_gene: TRBJ1-5
d_gene: NA
v_gene: TRBV19
CDR3aa: CASSRQVSQTQHF
CDR3nt: TGTGCCAGTAGTAGGCAGGTCTCTCAGACCCAGCATTTT

abundance: NA
j_gene: TRBJ2-6
d_gene: NA
v_gene: TRBV20-1
CDR3aa: CSANRPGSGANVLTF
CDR3nt: TGCAGTGCTAACAGGCCGGGTTCTGGGGCCAACGTCCTGACTTTC

abundance: NA
j_gene: TRBJ1-5
d_gene: NA
v_gene: TRBV18
CDR3aa: CASSPGSYLEAQPQHF
CDR3nt: TGTGCCAGCTCACCGGGTTCCTATTTAGAGGCGCAGCCCCAGCATTTT

abundance: NA
j_gene: TRBJ1-1
d_gene: NA
v_gene: TRBV5-1
CDR3aa: CASSPSLPVSEAFF
CDR3nt: TGCGCCAGCAGCCCATCACTTCCGGTTTCTGAAGCTTTCTTT

abundance: few
j_gene: TRBJ1-5
d_gene: TRBD1
v_gene: TRBV28
CDR3aa: CASSSPGQGYQPQHF
CDR3nt: TGTGCCAGCAGTTCACCGGGACAGGGATATCAGCCCCAGCATTTT

abundance: NA
j_gene: TRBJ1-3
d_gene: NA
v_gene: TRBV28
CDR3aa: CASSDPGRGAGNTIYF
CDR3nt: TGTGCCAGCAGCGACCCGGGGAGGGGAGCCGGAAACACCATATATTTT

abundance: few
j_gene: TRBJ2-2
d_gene: NA
v_gene: TRBV11-2
CDR3aa: CASSLDRELFF
CDR3nt: TGTGCCAGCAGCTTAGACCGGGAGCTGTTTTTT

abundance: NA
j_gene: TRBJ2-7
d_gene: TRBD1
v_gene: TRBV4-2
CDR3aa: CASSPGTELYEQYF
CDR3nt: TGTGCCAGCAGCCCTGGGACAGAGCTATACGAGCAGTACTTC

abundance: few
j_gene: TRBJ1-2
d_gene: NA
v_gene: TRBV10-3
CDR3aa: CAISPSLIGDYGYTF
CDR3nt: TGTGCCATCAGTCCCTCCCTGATAGGGGACTATGGCTACACCTTC

abundance: NA
j_gene: TRBJ1-2
d_gene: TRBD1
v_gene: TRBV7-8
CDR3aa: CASSSAGTGHYGYTF
CDR3nt: TGTGCCAGCAGCTCCGCCGGGACAGGTCATTATGGCTACACCTTC

abundance: NA
j_gene: TRBJ1-2
d_gene: TRBD1
v_gene: TRBV6-2/TRBV6-3
CDR3aa: CASSYSHRGYGYTF
CDR3nt: TGTGCCAGCAGTTACTCCCACAGGGGTTATGGCTACACCTTC

abundance: NA
j_gene: TRBJ1-4
d_gene: NA
v_gene: TRBV6-1
CDR3aa: CASSEGRFRAEKLFF
CDR3nt: TGTGCCAGCAGTGAAGGCAGATTCCGGGCCGAAAAACTGTTTTTT